The T cell receptor beta chain described here comes from a study of T cell repertoires in cytomegalovirus infection. Study-level background: Both CMV infection and a matching HLA type were indicated by public TCR beta signatures. The study, taken as a whole, reports: CMV-specific HLA-C-restricted TCR beta clonotypes dominated the ex vivo response. Adding up the frequency of public TCR beta families identified people who carried CMV plus the relevant HLA.

Germline CDR1 is DFQATT and CDR2 is SNEGSKA (reference sequence). V lost 3 bases and J lost 3, with 12 bases in between. The CDR3 is made up of 14 amino acids. Each CDR3 protein is one row after TCRdb ran MiXCR on the reads. The data contain 450,000 to 600,000 distinct CDR3 sequences, approximately 10% of them singletons. Note on this clonotype: Its antigen is not known.

Sequences were obtained from PBMCs. This chain connects TRBV20-1 to TRBJ1-5; D is perhaps TRBD1 (6 bases). This receptor was identified in a human donor in good health (CMV status not recorded). Some clones in this sample may be carry-over from other donors' samples. The CDR3 loop is CSARRGAFNQPQHF. CDR3 bases: TGCAGTGCTAGGCGGGGGGCCTTCAATCAGCCCCAGCATTTT.